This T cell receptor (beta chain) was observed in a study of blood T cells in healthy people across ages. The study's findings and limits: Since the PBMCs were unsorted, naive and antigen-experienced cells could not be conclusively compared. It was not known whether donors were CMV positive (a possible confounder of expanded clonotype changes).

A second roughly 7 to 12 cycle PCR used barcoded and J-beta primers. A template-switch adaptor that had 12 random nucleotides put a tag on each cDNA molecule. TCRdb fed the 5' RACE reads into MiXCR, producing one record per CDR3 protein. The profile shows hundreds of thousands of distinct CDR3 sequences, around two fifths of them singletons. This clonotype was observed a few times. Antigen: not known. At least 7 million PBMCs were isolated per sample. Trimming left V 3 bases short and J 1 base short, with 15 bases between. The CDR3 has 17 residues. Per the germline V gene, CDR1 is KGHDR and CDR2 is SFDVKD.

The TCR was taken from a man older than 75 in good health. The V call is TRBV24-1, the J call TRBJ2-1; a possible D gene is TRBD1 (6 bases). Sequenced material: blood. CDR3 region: CATSDPSGTQSYNEQFF. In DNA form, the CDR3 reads TGTGCCACCAGTGATCCTTCCGGGACACAATCCTACAATGAGCAGTTCTTC.